This TCR beta chain was sequenced in a study of tumor and adjacent non-tumor tissue in lung cancer (dated by TCRdb to the late 2010s). Looking at the study overall: By cancer type, the cohort comprised some twelve adenocarcinoma patients, a couple of squamous cell carcinoma patients and 1 small cell lung cancer patient. Ages among the 15 or so patients ranged from about 31 to 76 years, there were approximately 10 men and 5 women, and disease was at TNM stage I to III. In total, sequencing yielded 125,075,908 productive TCRbeta reads, which works out to an average of about 4.2 million reads per sample. Using bulk TCRbeta repertoires from under 18 lung cancer patients, the study set lung tumor tissue side by side with matched distant non-tumor lung tissue. Some 30 paired specimens, one tumor and one normal lung sample per patient, were profiled by TCRbeta CDR3 sequencing.

RNA was isolated from bulk unsorted tissue, and RNA quality was assessed with a NanoDrop ND-1000 and an Agilent 2100. Newly diagnosed lung cancer patients without prior chemotherapy who had been admitted for thoracic surgery in China between August and November 2014 were enrolled as donors. The study excluded patients who had received radiotherapy or chemotherapy before or who had another cancer at the same time. Surgical tissue pieces of roughly 1-2 cm3 were preserved in RNAlater solution and stored at -80 °C until use. This clonotype occurred many times. Its recognized antigen is unknown. The input lacks base qualities; no much larger clone sits a single base away. Library generation was performed with multiplex PCR. Sequencing relied on an Illumina HiSeq 2500. TCRbeta libraries were constructed through three rounds of nested PCR with primers (Table S4) according to protocols modified from ARM-PCR. PCR products of 200-500 bp were gel-excised and purified with the QIAquick gel extraction kit before sequencing. Turning to the authors' computational methods: Trimmomatic was used to clean the reads, FLASH was used to merge the reads into complete CDR3 sequences, and MiTCR was used to assign the reads to V(D)J germline segments. Clonal diversity was computed as the inverse Simpson's index with VDJtools. In-frame sequences lacking a premature stop codon were counted as productive reads. TCRdb reworked the public reads: Q25 trimming with fastp, MiXCR clone assembly, productive beta chains retained. Each CDR3 protein appears once, grouped with its most common genes and DNA. TCRdb's processing, not the authors', yielded these V and J calls. This sample gives about 93,000 distinct CDR3 sequences in total; around 71% of them show up just once. Jointly, the top ten make up approximately 20% of the sample.

The full study reports these points: Significantly higher TCR diversity (inverse Simpson) was observed in tumor tissue than in normal lung tissue (roughly 470 vs 170, P = 0.0075, Mann-Whitney U test). Significantly higher TCR diversity was found in younger patients, and higher tumor TCR diversity was associated with shorter overall and disease-free survival. The top 100 clones accounted for a significantly larger cumulative portion of the repertoire in normal lung than in tumor tissue. Because peripheral blood was not sequenced, blood TCRbeta repertoires in the lung cancer patients of the study were not examined. The methods do not name the sequencing platform or mention unique molecular identifiers. With only roughly 14 patients in the cohort, the authors noted that larger samples and more detailed clinical data are needed.

The germline ends are 14 bases apart after V is trimmed by 7 bases and J by 8 bases. The cysteine opens and the phenylalanine closes a CDR3 of 12 amino acids. Only the CDR3 DNA stays, 36 bases, in frame from base 1. The germline V gene encodes CDR1 MNHEY and CDR2 SVGEGT. The sequencing sample was made of lung tumor tissue. The sequence was collected from a man between 60 and 75 years old with non-small cell lung cancer. The chain uses TRBV6-2 or TRBV6-3 and TRBJ1-1; TRBD1 is perhaps the D gene, given 6 matching bases. The sequenced DNA is TGTGCCAGCACAAACCCCGGGACAGAAGCTTTCTTT. This translates into CASTNPGTEAFF.